Listed below are T cell receptor beta chains from one sample, sequenced in a study of cytomegalovirus exposure and HLA in healthy donors. Sequencing used immunoSEQ multiplex PCR; TCRdb keeps in-frame clones, though not all of them. Altogether about 130,000 clones are present, over 75% being singletons, with the ten largest covering more than 4.5%. Sequencing was carried out using PBMCs. All receptors derive from a man aged 25-45 years in good health. Each CDR3 is given without its conserved first and last residue. Fields, in order: J gene, V gene, CDR3 protein.

>TRBJ1-2|TRBV9
ASSVGVNYGYT
>TRBJ2-2|TRBV19
ATKQGRDTGELF
>TRBJ2-7|TRBV4-1
ASSQVQADYEQY
>TRBJ2-7|TRBV11-2
ASSLRSVPGGMEQY
>TRBJ1-3|TRBV29-1
GTGAAGNTIY
>TRBJ1-2|TRBV6-5
ASRTGQGNYGYT
>TRBJ1-4|TRBV7-9
ASTLGQGKGKLF
>TRBJ2-2|TRBV29-1
SGRARDLAGELF
>TRBJ1-4|TRBV4-3
ASSQEGLGTAFNEKLF
>TRBJ2-3|TRBV4-1
ASSRRLAGADGTDTQY
>TRBJ1-4|TRBV7-2
ASSRDRANEKLF
>TRBJ1-1|TRBV19
ASSGGGTEAF
>TRBJ2-3|TRBV7-2
ASSLVENTQY
>TRBJ1-2|TRBV28
ASTAGPNYGYT
>TRBJ1-4|TRBV7-9
ASSIQGYEKLF
>TRBJ2-2|TRBV9
ASSVGLLEELF
>TRBJ1-5|TRBV6-4
ASSSQGNNQPQH
>TRBJ1-2|TRBV27
ASSLRSPPYGYT
>TRBJ2-4|TRBV23-1
ASSQNHGAGALTLAKNIQY
>TRBJ2-1|TRBV5-1
ASSPGTGGDEQF
>TRBJ2-7|TRBV27
ASSWEGGLEQY
>TRBJ1-4|TRBV7-9
ASSRNRVLANEKLF
>TRBJ1-2|TRBV11-2
ASSSPGSPNYGYT
>TRBJ2-5|TRBV5-1
ASSLRDRGQETQY
>TRBJ1-1|TRBV6-1
ASSGRQGPNTEAF
>TRBJ2-7|TRBV29-1
SVEDGSDSYEQY
>TRBJ1-1|TRBV2
ASRWGLEVF
>TRBJ1-1|TRBV6-5
ASSYSGVGMNTEAF
>TRBJ1-3|TRBV7-8
ASSPQGVPGNTIY
>TRBJ2-1|TRBV5-1
ASSSGTSGDEQF
>TRBJ1-2|TRBV27
ASTFPVSRALYGYT
>TRBJ2-2|TRBV30
AWKASGITRELF
>TRBJ1-2|TRBV30
ALAAGYGYT
>TRBJ1-1|TRBV7-3
ASSPGGDTEAF
>TRBJ2-1|TRBV11-3
ASSAGTGQPSSYNEQF
>TRBJ2-3|TRBV29-1
SEGTRTDTQY
>TRBJ2-1|TRBV27
ASSPGGSGFYNEQF
>TRBJ2-3|TRBV15
ATSREELGDTQY
>TRBJ2-7|TRBV11-2
ASSLDLTSGGRYEQY
>TRBJ1-1|TRBV13
ASSQDRGLPGTEAF